Listed below are T cell receptor beta chains from one sample, sequenced in a study of OX40 agonist ivuxolimab in advanced cancers. Using immunoSEQ multiplex PCR, the repertoire was profiled, and TCRdb retains in-frame clones only, with some absent. The sample includes 95,000 to 150,000 clones, approximately 92% of them seen just once. The sequences come from CD4+ or CD8+ T cells sorted from blood, collected in a trial of the OX40 agonist ivuxolimab. The receptor set was obtained from an adult with an advanced solid tumor such as melanoma, head and neck, liver or kidney cancer. CDR3s include the opening cysteine and the closing phenylalanine or tryptophan. Fields, in order: clone size, V gene, J gene, D gene, CDR3 protein, CDR3 DNA. D genes are given only for firm matches. Clone sizes are given selectively: once, few, many, or a class where the clone is expanded.

.	TRBV5-1	TRBJ1-3	.	CASSYDPGSGNTIYF	TGCGCCAGCAGTTATGACCCTGGCTCTGGAAACACCATATATTTT
.	TRBV7-3	TRBJ2-2	TRBD1	CASSEQGETNTGELFF	TGTGCCAGCAGTGAACAGGGGGAAACGAACACCGGGGAGCTGTTTTTT
.	TRBV5-1	TRBJ2-1	.	CASRKGLGDEQFF	TGCGCCAGCAGGAAGGGGTTGGGGGATGAGCAGTTCTTC
once	TRBV19	TRBJ2-3	TRBD2	CASNPGRGVRGDTQYF	TGTGCCAGTAATCCGGGGAGGGGAGTGCGGGGAGATACGCAGTATTTT
.	TRBV28	TRBJ1-2	TRBD1	CASRLEPGTGGYGYTF	TGTGCCAGCAGGCTAGAACCCGGGACAGGCGGCTATGGCTACACCTTC
.	TRBV5-8	TRBJ2-7	TRBD2	CASSLHPTSGSRYEQYF	TGTGCCAGCAGCTTACACCCGACTAGCGGGAGTCGATACGAGCAGTACTTC
once	TRBV2	TRBJ2-7	.	CASRVGGPYDLPF	TGTGCCAGCAGGGTGGGGGGACCCTACGATCTCCCCTTC
.	TRBV19	TRBJ2-7	.	CASSMSGVPYEQYF	TGTGCCAGTAGTATGTCGGGGGTTCCCTACGAGCAGTACTTC
.	TRBV28	TRBJ2-7	.	CASSLAGYSYEQYF	TGTGCCAGCAGTTTAGCAGGGTACTCCTACGAGCAGTACTTC
.	TRBV15	TRBJ2-7	.	CATSRSRDPSSYEQYF	TGTGCCACCAGCAGAAGCCGGGACCCCAGCTCCTACGAGCAGTACTTC
.	TRBV28	TRBJ1-1	TRBD1	CASSPRTGAFTEAFF	TGTGCCAGCAGTCCAAGGACAGGGGCCTTCACTGAAGCTTTCTTT
few	TRBV7-2	TRBJ2-1	.	CASSLGSSYNEQFF	TGTGCCAGCAGCCTTGGTAGCTCCTACAATGAGCAGTTCTTC
.	TRBV6-5	TRBJ1-4	TRBD1	CASSTRQGFLEKLFF	TGTGCCAGCAGTACTAGACAGGGGTTTTTAGAAAAACTGTTTTTT
.	TRBV29-1	TRBJ1-2	.	CSVEDAFNYGYTF	TGCAGCGTTGAAGATGCCTTTAACTATGGCTACACCTTC
.	TRBV6-5	TRBJ2-7	.	CASSYSSLANTYEQYF	TGTGCCAGCAGTTACTCGTCCCTAGCCAATACCTACGAGCAGTACTTC
.	TRBV9	TRBJ1-2	.	CASSVGGVGGGYTF	TGTGCCAGCAGCGTAGGCGGGGTCGGCGGAGGCTACACCTTC
.	TRBV5-1	TRBJ2-1	.	CASSLVLGNNNEQFF	TGCGCCAGCAGCTTGGTTTTGGGGAATAACAATGAGCAGTTCTTC
.	TRBV5-1	TRBJ1-5	TRBD1	CASSLIKTGHFKEISNQPQHF	TGCGCCAGCAGCCTAATAAAGACAGGGCATTTTAAGGAGATTAGCAATCAGCCCCAGCATTTT
.	TRBV5-4	TRBJ2-5	TRBD1	CASRTGTGSYQETQYF	TGTGCCAGCAGGACCGGGACAGGTTCTTACCAAGAGACCCAGTACTTC
.	TRBV2	TRBJ2-7	TRBD1	CASSANRGYEQYF	TGTGCCAGCAGTGCTAACAGGGGATACGAGCAGTACTTC
.	TRBV5-1	TRBJ1-6	.	CASSLGGTRSPLHF	TGCGCCAGCAGCTTGGGAGGCACGCGCTCACCCCTCCACTTT
.	TRBV11-3	TRBJ2-2	TRBD1	CASSPGTANTGELFF	TGTGCCAGCAGCCCCGGGACAGCGAACACCGGGGAGCTGTTTTTT
.	TRBV5-1	TRBJ2-7	.	CASSLGSGGYEQYF	TGCGCCAGCAGCTTGGGCTCAGGGGGGTACGAGCAGTACTTC
.	TRBV18	TRBJ2-3	.	CASSEGSTDTQYF	TGTGCCAGCTCTGAAGGGAGCACAGATACGCAGTATTTT
.	TRBV15	TRBJ2-2	.	CATSGMRGMMNTGELFF	TGTGCCACCAGCGGGATGCGAGGGATGATGAACACCGGGGAGCTGTTTTTT
.	TRBV5-1	TRBJ2-4	.	CASSLETGVPAKNIQYF	TGCGCCAGCAGCTTGGAGACGGGGGTTCCGGCCAAAAACATTCAGTACTTC
.	TRBV11-1	TRBJ2-7	TRBD2	CASSLDGRDYEQYF	TGTGCCAGCAGCTTGGACGGGAGGGACTACGAGCAGTACTTC
.	TRBV28	TRBJ1-1	.	CASSFPAKDLMNTEAFF	TGTGCCAGCAGTTTTCCAGCCAAGGACCTCATGAACACTGAAGCTTTCTTT
.	TRBV19	TRBJ2-7	.	CARNGTLLDEQYF	TGTGCCAGAAACGGGACTTTACTCGACGAGCAGTACTTC
.	TRBV20-1	TRBJ2-5	.	CSAFGGTQYF	TGCAGTGCTTTTGGGGGGACCCAGTACTTC
.	TRBV7-9	TRBJ2-5	.	CASSPLTGETQYF	TGTGCCAGCAGCCCCCTAACAGGGGAGACCCAGTACTTC
.	TRBV6-1	TRBJ1-4	.	CASSEGSELGEKLFF	TGTGCCAGCAGTGAGGGGTCGGAGCTGGGGGAAAAACTGTTTTTT
.	TRBV11-2	TRBJ1-3	.	CASSLAGKGAGNTIYF	TGTGCCAGCAGCTTAGCGGGGAAGGGGGCTGGAAACACCATATATTTT
few	TRBV5-4	TRBJ2-7	TRBD1	CASSPRGTEGSYEQYF	TGTGCCAGCAGCCCAAGAGGGACAGAGGGGTCCTACGAGCAGTACTTC
.	TRBV7-3	TRBJ2-2	.	CASSLTGAGELFF	TGTGCCAGCAGCTTAACGGGGGCCGGGGAGCTGTTTTTT
.	TRBV6-4	TRBJ2-1	.	CASKVDGSYNEQFF	TGTGCCAGCAAAGTCGATGGCTCCTACAATGAGCAGTTCTTC
.	TRBV28	TRBJ2-7	.	CASTQGRIGRSYEQYF	TGTGCCAGCACTCAGGGCCGAATAGGGCGCTCCTACGAGCAGTACTTC
few	TRBV16	TRBJ1-1	.	CASSQLGNTEAFF	TGTGCCAGCAGCCAATTGGGGAACACTGAAGCTTTCTTT
.	TRBV5-1	TRBJ1-5	.	CASSLGQPLGSNQPQHF	TGCGCCAGCAGCTTAGGTCAACCCCTCGGGAGCAATCAGCCCCAGCATTTT
.	TRBV14	TRBJ2-3	.	CASSQEYGSRRFPDTQYF	TGTGCCAGCAGCCAAGAATACGGTTCGCGGAGGTTCCCAGATACGCAGTATTTT
once	TRBV6-1	TRBJ2-5	.	CASSFPETQYF	TGTGCCAGCAGCTTCCCGGAGACCCAGTACTTC
.	TRBV7-8	TRBJ2-7	TRBD1	CASSPPTGGKVEQYF	TGTGCCAGCAGCCCCCCGACAGGGGGCAAGGTCGAGCAGTACTTC
.	TRBV5-5	TRBJ2-3	.	CASSSRRGRGTTDTQYF	TGTGCCAGCAGCTCCAGGCGGGGTCGGGGGACCACAGATACGCAGTATTTT
.	TRBV11-2	TRBJ1-1	.	CASSQQQASNTEAFF	TGTGCCAGCAGCCAACAACAGGCATCCAACACTGAAGCTTTCTTT
.	TRBV30	TRBJ1-2	.	CAWSVRGGVYGYTF	TGTGCCTGGAGTGTACGAGGGGGAGTCTATGGCTACACCTTC
.	TRBV7-3	TRBJ2-3	TRBD1	CASSSRQGRRDTQYF	TGTGCCAGCAGCTCCCGACAGGGAAGGAGAGATACGCAGTATTTT
.	TRBV21-1	TRBJ2-5	.	CASSNRSLADLQETQYF	TGTGCCAGCAGCAACCGGAGTCTAGCGGACCTCCAAGAGACCCAGTACTTC
.	TRBV5-4	TRBJ2-6	.	CASSSPSGSGANVLTF	TGTGCCAGCAGCTCCCCCTCAGGGTCTGGGGCCAACGTCCTGACTTTC
.	TRBV6-1	TRBJ2-1	.	CASSVQGGYEQFF	TGTGCCAGCAGTGTACAGGGTGGATATGAGCAGTTCTTC
.	TRBV27	TRBJ2-5	.	CASRGTIIQETQYF	TGTGCCAGCAGAGGGACAATCATACAAGAGACCCAGTACTTC
.	TRBV6-5	TRBJ1-6	TRBD1	CATLRGRDSPLHF	TGTGCCACCCTCAGGGGGCGGGATTCACCCCTCCACTTT
.	TRBV28	TRBJ1-2	.	CASSLRGGGGYGYTF	TGTGCCAGCAGTTTGAGAGGGGGAGGGGGCTATGGCTACACCTTC
.	TRBV2	TRBJ1-2	.	CASGDMGRSGNYGYTF	TGTGCCAGCGGGGATATGGGCAGGTCGGGGAACTATGGCTACACCTTC
.	TRBV18	TRBJ1-1	TRBD1	CASSPGQGANTEAFF	TGTGCCAGCTCACCAGGGCAGGGGGCGAACACTGAAGCTTTCTTT